This T cell receptor beta chain was recovered during a study of technical replicates of blood from several donors. This table comes from immunoSEQ multiplex PCR, and its TCRdb copy is limited to in-frame clones, with some not included. The sample shows about 62,000 clones, 89% of them seen only once. Trimming stripped 6 bases from V and 5 bases from J, with 13 bases between. The CDR3 extends over 14 amino acids. Germline assignment: CDR1 SGHAT and CDR2 FQNNGV. What was sequenced was PBMCs. This receptor was taken from a human donor in good health. Some clones in this sample may be carry-over from other donors' samples. This chain uses TRBV11-2 with TRBJ2-2; D perhaps matches TRBD1 (6 bases). Written as DNA, the CDR3 is TGTGCCAGCAGGGACCAGGGGTATACCGGGGAGCTGTTTTTT. Residues: CASRDQGYTGELFF. Complete variable domain (other parts from reference TRBV11-2 and TRBJ2-2): EAGVAQSPRYKIIEKRQSVAFWCNPISGHATLYWYQQILGQGPKLLIQFQNNGVVDDSQLPKDRFSAERLKGVDSTLKIQPAKLEDSAVYLCASRDQGYTGELFFGEGSRLTVL.